One sample yielded the 10 T cell receptor beta chains listed below, sequenced in a study of blood T cell repertoires in COVID-19. Assay: immunoSEQ multiplex PCR; the TCRdb copy retains only in-frame clones and omits some. The table lists around 380,000 clones, 81% of them singletons, with around 1% in the top ten. Sequenced input: peripheral blood. These receptors all come from a human donor with acute or convalescent COVID-19. The donor label of this sample is uncertain.

CDR3 sequence reads: CASWRTARVGAEAFF. The DNA of the CDR3 is TGTGCCAGCTGGAGGACAGCGAGGGTGGGGGCTGAAGCTTTCTTT. V usage is TRBV7-9 and J usage is TRBJ1-1, with a tentative D call TRBD1 (6 bases). The germline V gene encodes CDR1 SEHNR and CDR2 FQNEAQ (reference sequence). This CDR3 is 15 amino acids long. The V gene lost 8 bases and the J gene lost 6 bases, with 22 bases spanning the gap. The full variable domain, its missing parts supplied by reference TRBV7-9 and TRBJ1-1, is DTGVSQNPRHKITKRGQNVTFRCDPISEHNRLYWYRQTLGQGPEFLTYFQNEAQLEKSRLLSDRFSAERPKGSFSTLEIQRTEQGDSAMYLCASWRTARVGAEAFFGQGTRLTVV.

The CDR3 sequence is CASRGTEETQYF. CDR3 DNA sequence: TGTGCCAGCAGAGGGACAGAAGAGACCCAGTACTTC. J is TRBJ2-5 and V is TRBV12-3 or TRBV12-4; TRBD1 agrees at 7 bases. The CDR3 consists of 12 residues. Unmatched junction bases numbered 1, after V lost 6 bases and J lost 3 bases.

CDR3 protein: CASSGAYKLSSYEQYF. Written as DNA, the CDR3 is TGTGCCAGCTCAGGGGCTTACAAGTTAAGCTCCTACGAGCAGTACTTC. The J gene is TRBJ2-7, the V gene TRBV18; possible D gene TRBD1, 5 bases. Trimming cost V 5 bases and J 0 bases, with 17 bases left between them. Germline CDR1 and CDR2: KGHSH and LQKENI. This CDR3 has 16 amino acids.

The chain joins TRBV6-5 to TRBJ1-2; D perhaps matches TRBD1 (6 bases). The CDR3 runs to 15 residues. The germline V gene encodes CDR1 MNHEY and CDR2 SVGAGI. V was cut by 7 bases and J by 2 bases, with 17 bases left in between. CDR3 protein: CASIESGGANYGYTF. DNA for the CDR3: TGTGCCAGCATCGAATCGGGGGGCGCGAACTATGGCTACACCTTC.

V gene TRBV28 combines with J gene TRBJ2-3; a weak D match, TRBD1 (5 bases). The CDR3 runs to 14 residues. CDR1 MDHEN and CDR2 SYDVKM come from the germline V gene. V lost 5 bases to trimming and J lost 6 bases, with 15 bases between them. The CDR3 loop reads CASSGVGAWDTQYF. The CDR3 nucleotides are TGTGCCAGCAGTGGGGTTGGGGCTTGGGATACGCAGTATTTT.

The chain combines TRBV4-2 with TRBJ2-1, with TRBD1 matching over 8 bases. The length of the CDR3 is 14 residues. Germline V gene sequence: CDR1 LGHNA, CDR2 YNFKEQ. With V trimmed by 7 bases and J by 1 base, 3 bases remained unmatched. CDR3 region: CASKGQGSYNEQFF. In DNA, the CDR3 is TGTGCCAGCAAAGGACAGGGATCCTACAATGAGCAGTTCTTC.

This clone was recorded once. The chain couples TRBV13 to TRBJ2-3, with 8 bases fitting TRBD2. The germline gives CDR1 PRHDT, CDR2 FYEKMQ (reference sequence). The CDR3 contains 15 residues. The junction had 2 bases not matched to a gene; V was cut back by 3 bases and J by 0 bases. The CDR3 nucleotides read TGTGCCAGCAGCTTCTCTAGCGGGAGCACAGATACGCAGTATTTT. Encoded protein: CASSFSSGSTDTQYF.

The J gene is TRBJ1-2, the V gene TRBV9, with D unresolved. This CDR3 region has 12 residues. Germline V gene sequence: CDR1 SGDLS, CDR2 YYNGEE. Trimming left V 3 bases short and J 4 bases short, with 7 bases between. Here the CDR3 reads CASSASLYGYTF. CDR3 in DNA: TGTGCCAGCAGCGCTAGCCTCTATGGCTACACCTTC.

The CDR3 loop reads CASSYEQGLYNEQFF. As DNA, the CDR3 is TGTGCCAGCAGTTACGAGCAGGGGCTCTACAATGAGCAGTTCTTC. V gene TRBV6-5 combines with J gene TRBJ2-1; weak D call: TRBD1 (6 bases). This CDR3 has 15 amino acids. The V end was cut by 2 bases, the J end by 3 bases, with 11 bases between. Germline V lookup: CDR1 MNHEY, CDR2 SVGAGI.

The chain couples TRBV30 to TRBJ1-1; D gene unclear. Germline V gene sequence: CDR1 GTSNPN, CDR2 SVGIG (reference sequence). The V end was cut by 2 bases, the J end by 11 bases, with 15 bases between. This CDR3 is built from 12 residues. DNA for the CDR3: TGTGCCTGGAGTTTTGGAGGGCCCGATGCTTTCTTT. The encoded protein is CAWSFGGPDAFF.